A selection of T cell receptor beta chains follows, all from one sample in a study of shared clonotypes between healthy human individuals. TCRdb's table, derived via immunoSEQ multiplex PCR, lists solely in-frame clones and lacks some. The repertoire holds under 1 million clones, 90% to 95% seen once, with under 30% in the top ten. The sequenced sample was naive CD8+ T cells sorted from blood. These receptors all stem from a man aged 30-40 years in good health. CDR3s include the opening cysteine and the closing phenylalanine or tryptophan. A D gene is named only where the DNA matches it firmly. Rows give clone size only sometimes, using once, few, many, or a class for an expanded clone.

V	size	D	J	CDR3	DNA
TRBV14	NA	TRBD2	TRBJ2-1	CASSPRLAAVNEQFF	TGTGCCAGCAGCCCTAGACTAGCCGCCGTCAATGAGCAGTTCTTC
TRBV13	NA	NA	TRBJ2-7	CASSLRVLARYEQYF	TGTGCCAGCAGCTTACGGGTGCTAGCGCGGTACGAGCAGTACTTC
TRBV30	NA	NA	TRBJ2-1	CAWALENEQFF	TGTGCCTGGGCCCTGGAGAATGAGCAGTTCTTC
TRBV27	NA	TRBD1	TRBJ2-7	CASSKLGTGEQYF	TGTGCCAGCAGTAAATTAGGGACAGGCGAGCAGTACTTC
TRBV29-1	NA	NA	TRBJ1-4	CSVERDNEKLFF	TGCAGCGTTGAGAGGGACAATGAAAAACTGTTTTTT
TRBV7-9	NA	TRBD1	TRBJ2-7	CASSLEGFGQDLTYEQYF	TGTGCCAGCAGCTTAGAGGGGTTCGGACAGGACCTGACCTACGAGCAGTACTTC
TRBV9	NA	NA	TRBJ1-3	CASSGTDLGNTIYF	TGTGCCAGCAGCGGAACAGATCTCGGAAACACCATATATTTT
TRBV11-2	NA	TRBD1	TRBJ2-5	CASSLGDRPGQETQYF	TGTGCCAGCAGCTTAGGGGACAGACCTGGCCAAGAGACCCAGTACTTC
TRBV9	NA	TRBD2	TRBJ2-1	CASSEGLAAHNEQFF	TGTGCCAGCAGCGAGGGACTAGCGGCCCACAATGAGCAGTTCTTC
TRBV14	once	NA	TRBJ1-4	CASSQGYAGATNEKLFF	TGTGCCAGCAGCCAAGGATACGCAGGGGCAACTAATGAAAAACTGTTTTTT
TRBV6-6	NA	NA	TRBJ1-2	CASSYGGLGGDGYTF	TGTGCCAGCAGTTACGGAGGACTGGGAGGAGATGGCTACACCTTC
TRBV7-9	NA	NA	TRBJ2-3	CASSFLGGSTDTQYF	TGTGCCAGCAGCTTTCTAGGCGGGTCCACAGATACGCAGTATTTT
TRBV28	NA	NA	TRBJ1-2	CASSSYWTDNYGYTF	TGTGCCAGCAGTTCATATTGGACAGATAACTATGGCTACACCTTC
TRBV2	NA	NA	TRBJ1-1	CARGLGRNTEAFF	TGTGCCAGAGGTTTGGGGCGGAACACTGAAGCTTTCTTT
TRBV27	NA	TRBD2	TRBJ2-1	CASRLAGDNNEQFF	TGTGCCAGCAGGTTAGCGGGAGACAACAATGAGCAGTTCTTC
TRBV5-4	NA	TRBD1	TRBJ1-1	CAVGTANTEAFF	TGTGCCGTCGGGACAGCCAACACTGAAGCTTTCTTT
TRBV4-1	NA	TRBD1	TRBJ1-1	CASSHQGQGAYEAFF	TGCGCCAGCAGCCACCAGGGACAGGGGGCCTACGAAGCTTTCTTT
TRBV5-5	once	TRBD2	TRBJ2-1	CASIPPGLYLQQFF	TGTGCCAGCATCCCTCCGGGACTATACCTACAGCAGTTCTTC
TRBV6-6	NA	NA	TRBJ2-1	CASSYSSDEQFF	TGTGCCAGCAGTTACAGTAGCGATGAGCAGTTCTTC
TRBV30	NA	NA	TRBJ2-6	CACLAGANVLTF	TGTGCCTGCCTGGCTGGGGCCAACGTCCTGACTTTC
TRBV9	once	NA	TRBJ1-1	CASSVGTGTEAFF	TGTGCCAGCAGCGTAGGGACGGGCACTGAAGCTTTCTTT
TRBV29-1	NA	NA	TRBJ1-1	CSVTLTGNTEAFF	TGCAGCGTTACACTCACAGGGAACACTGAAGCTTTCTTT
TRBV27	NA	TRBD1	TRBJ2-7	CASGPSPGTASYEQYF	TGTGCCAGTGGCCCCTCTCCTGGGACAGCATCCTACGAGCAGTACTTC
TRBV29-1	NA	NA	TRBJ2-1	CSVRRAGVGNEQFF	TGCAGCGTCCGCCGTGCTGGGGTTGGAAATGAGCAGTTCTTC
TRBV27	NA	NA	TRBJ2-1	CASSPTRTASYNEQFF	TGTGCCAGCAGTCCCACCCGGACAGCCTCCTACAATGAGCAGTTCTTC
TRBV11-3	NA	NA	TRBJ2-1	CASSLTGTQNNEQFF	TGTGCCAGCAGCTTAACAGGGACACAGAACAATGAGCAGTTCTTC
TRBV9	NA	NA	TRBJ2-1	CASSVAIYNEQFF	TGTGCCAGCAGCGTAGCGATATACAATGAGCAGTTCTTC
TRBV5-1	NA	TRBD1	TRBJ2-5	CASSFPAQDRVDWETQYF	TGCGCCAGCAGCTTCCCGGCCCAGGACAGGGTAGATTGGGAGACCCAGTACTTC
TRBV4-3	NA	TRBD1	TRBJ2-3	CASSLTGTGAITDTQYF	TGCGCCAGCAGCCTTACCGGGACAGGGGCAATCACAGATACGCAGTATTTT
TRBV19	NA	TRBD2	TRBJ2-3	CASSAQLAGFLDTQYF	TGTGCCAGTAGCGCTCAACTAGCGGGATTCCTAGATACGCAGTATTTT
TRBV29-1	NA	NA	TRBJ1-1	CSVERARRNTEAFF	TGCAGCGTTGAACGTGCCAGACGAAACACTGAAGCTTTCTTT
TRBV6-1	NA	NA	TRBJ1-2	CASGPAGSRGYTF	TGTGCCAGCGGCCCGGCAGGGTCGCGGGGCTACACCTTC
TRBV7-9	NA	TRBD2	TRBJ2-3	CASSQAGEDTQYF	TGTGCCAGCAGTCAAGCGGGGGAAGATACGCAGTATTTT
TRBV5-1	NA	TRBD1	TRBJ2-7	CASSGDSQVDF	TGCGCCAGCAGCGGGGACAGCCAAGTAGACTTC
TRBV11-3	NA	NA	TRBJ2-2	CASSPGAGTDTGELFF	TGTGCCAGCAGCCCCGGAGCTGGCACGGACACCGGGGAGCTGTTTTTT
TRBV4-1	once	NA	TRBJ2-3	CASSQVRGAGEYTDTQYF	TGCGCCAGCAGCCAAGTCAGGGGTGCGGGAGAATACACGGATACGCAGTATTTT
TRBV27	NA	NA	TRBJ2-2	CASSSPLALNTGELFF	TGTGCCAGCAGCTCCCCACTAGCACTGAACACCGGGGAGCTGTTTTTT
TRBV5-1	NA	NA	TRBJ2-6	CASTRSGANVLTF	TGCGCCAGCACCCGGTCTGGGGCCAACGTCCTGACTTTC
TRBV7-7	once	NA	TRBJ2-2	CASSNGDADNTGELFF	TGTGCCAGCAGCAACGGGGACGCTGATAACACCGGGGAGCTGTTTTTT
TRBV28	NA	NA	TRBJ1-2	CASSLGVFYGYTF	TGTGCCAGCAGTCTGGGGGTTTTCTATGGCTACACCTTC
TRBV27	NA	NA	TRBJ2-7	CASSPLSLEYEQYF	TGTGCCAGCAGTCCCTTATCACTCGAATACGAGCAGTACTTC
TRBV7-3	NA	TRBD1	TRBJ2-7	CASSLTTGGPYEQYF	TGTGCCAGCAGCTTAACTACAGGGGGACCCTACGAGCAGTACTTC
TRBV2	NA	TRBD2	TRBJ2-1	CARATASGRPRDEQFF	TGTGCCAGGGCCACCGCTAGCGGGAGGCCTAGGGATGAGCAGTTCTTC
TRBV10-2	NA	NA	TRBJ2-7	CASRLAENYEQYF	TGCGCCAGCCGCTTAGCGGAGAACTACGAGCAGTACTTC
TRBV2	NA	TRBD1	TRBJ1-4	CASITGTGIGYGEKLFF	TGTGCCAGCATTACCGGGACAGGGATCGGCTACGGTGAAAAACTGTTTTTT
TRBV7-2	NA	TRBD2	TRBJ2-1	CASSLRMGLATDNEQFF	TGTGCCAGCAGCCTAAGAATGGGACTAGCGACCGACAATGAGCAGTTCTTC
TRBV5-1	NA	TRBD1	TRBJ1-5	CASSLVRQGERNQPQHF	TGCGCCAGCAGCTTGGTTCGGCAGGGGGAAAGGAATCAGCCCCAGCATTTT
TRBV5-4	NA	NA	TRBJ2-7	CASSFGNGYEQYF	NA
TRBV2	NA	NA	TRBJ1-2	CASLDGGPQSNYGYTF	TGTGCCAGCCTCGACGGTGGGCCCCAGTCTAACTATGGCTACACCTTC
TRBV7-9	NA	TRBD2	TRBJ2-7	CASSPPGAGSNYEQYF	TGTGCCAGCAGCCCGCCCGGAGCGGGGAGCAACTACGAGCAGTACTTC
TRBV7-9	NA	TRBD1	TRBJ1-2	CASSINPTGYRGYTF	TGTGCCAGCAGCATTAATCCGACAGGGTATAGAGGCTACACCTTC